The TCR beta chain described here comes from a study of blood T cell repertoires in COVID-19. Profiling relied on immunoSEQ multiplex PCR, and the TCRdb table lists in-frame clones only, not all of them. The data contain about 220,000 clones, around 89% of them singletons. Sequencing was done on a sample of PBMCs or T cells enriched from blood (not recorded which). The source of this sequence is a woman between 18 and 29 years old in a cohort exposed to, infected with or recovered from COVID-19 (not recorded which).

This chain's CDR3 is CASSLVQGGVNEQFF. In nucleotides, the CDR3 is TGTGCCAGCAGCTTAGTGCAGGGTGGGGTAAATGAGCAGTTCTTC. The J gene is TRBJ2-1, the V gene TRBV7-9; D may be TRBD1 (5 bases). The CDR3 covers 15 residues. Germline V gene data show CDR1 as SEHNR and CDR2 as FQNEAQ (reference sequence). V shed 1 base and J shed 7 bases, with 14 bases lying between them.